This T cell receptor beta chain is drawn from a study of neurological immune-mediated disorders. This clonotype was picked up many times. Antigen: not known. The time point here: longitudinal time-point 2. Healthy controls comprised blood bank volunteers in Maryland, USA. Study-wide findings and caveats: The greatest TCR clonal expansion appeared in HTLV-1-associated myelopathy and the smallest, falling below healthy controls, in multiple sclerosis. Private repertoires in all groups were suggested, as expanded clones shared no CDR3 amino acid sequences across subjects.

cDNA synthesis was performed by 5'RACE with 10-nucleotide random UMIs. TCRdb called the 5' RACE reads again in MiXCR, with one record for every CDR3 protein. The sample carries fewer than 35,000 distinct CDR3 sequences, 10% to 15% recorded once. CDR1 is LNHDA and CDR2 is SQIVND in the germline V gene (reference sequence). The CDR3 runs 15 residues. V lost 4 bases, J lost 5 bases, and 17 bases lay in between. The genes are TRBV19 and TRBJ2-5, with D possibly called TRBD1 or TRBD2 (5 bases each). This TCR was sampled from a woman aged 40 to 50 in good health. Sequencing input: PBMCs. The CDR3, as DNA: TGTGCCAGTAGTAGGCGAGGGGAGTTCCGGGAGACCCAGTACTTC. Translation gives CASSRRGEFRETQYF.